These 8 T cell receptor beta chains were sequenced from one sample in a study of T cell repertoires in aging, cancer and after chemotherapy. The template was genomic DNA from peripheral blood, not RNA. Multiplex touch-down PCR with TRB-A/B primers amplified rearranged V-D-J TRB sequences. TCRdb fed the multiplex PCR reads into MiXCR, producing one record per CDR3 protein. The data contain 2,000 to 2,500 distinct CDR3 sequences, 23% of them singletons. Sequenced: blood. These receptors all stem from a human donor with a solid tumor.

The rearrangement uses TRBV18 and TRBJ1-1; a possible D gene is TRBD1 (5 bases). The CDR3 is made up of 15 amino acids. V was cut by 1 base and J by 1 base, with 10 bases left in between. Germline V gene lookup returns CDR1 KGHSH and CDR2 LQKENI. The DNA for the CDR3 is TGTGCCAGCTCACCACAGCCGGGGGAGAACACTGAAGCTTTCTTT. Amino acids: CASSPQPGENTEAFF.

This clonotype was counted between two and nine times. This chain joins TRBV6-1 and TRBJ2-5; D uncertain. From germline, CDR1 is MNHNS and CDR2 SASEGT. Trimming took off 4 bases at V and 5 bases at J, with 14 bases between the two ends. This CDR3 spans 14 amino acids. CDR3 bases: TGTGCCAGCAGTGTTCCCGGCATGAGCGAGACCCAGTACTTC. Translation: CASSVPGMSETQYF.

This chain links TRBV20-1 with TRBJ2-5; no firm D call. There are 10 residues in the CDR3. Trimming removed 3 bases from V and 5 bases from J, with 4 bases in between. Germline CDR1 reads DFQATT; CDR2 reads SNEGSKA (reference sequence). The CDR3 is CSAREETQYF. The CDR3, as DNA: TGCAGTGCTAGGGAGGAGACCCAGTACTTC.

This chain links TRBV10-3 with TRBJ1-5, with D possibly being TRBD1 (5 bases). Looked up from germline, CDR1 is ENHRY and CDR2 is SYGVKD. V gave up 2 bases and J gave up 9 bases, with 14 bases separating them. The CDR3 is 14 amino acids. In DNA form, the CDR3 reads TGTGCCATCAGTGAGGGGACGGAGTTTGTGCCCCAGCATTTT. This codes for CAISEGTEFVPQHF.

The V gene is TRBV11-2, the J gene TRBJ1-3; 9 bases are a match to TRBD1. The CDR3 loop spans 18 amino acids. Trimming removed 3 bases from V and 4 bases from J; junction bases left unmatched: 13. Germline-derived CDR1 and CDR2 are SGHAT and FQNNGV. CDR3 DNA sequence: TGTGCCAGCAGCTTCAATTTAGCGGACAGGGGAGGCGGAAACACCATATATTTT. Translation gives CASSFNLADRGGGNTIYF.

A remark on this clonotype: This sequence may be a read error, since a much larger clone differs from it by one base. The chain couples TRBV5-6 to TRBJ2-7; 9 bases map to TRBD1. The CDR3 is 14 residues long. Germline V lookup: CDR1 SGHDT, CDR2 YYEEEE. The CDR3 spells CASSFGTGLYKQYF. The CDR3 DNA sequence: TGTGCCAGCAGCTTCGGGACAGGGCTCTACAAGCAGTACTTC.

The rearrangement links TRBV11-2 to TRBJ1-3, with 7 bases aligning to TRBD1. The CDR3 sequence is 16 residues long. The junction had 8 bases not matched to a gene; V was cut back by 3 bases and J by 3 bases. Per germline, CDR1 SGHAT and CDR2 FQNNGV. The CDR3 protein is CASSLGSGGDGNTIYF. CDR3 DNA: TGTGCCAGCAGCTTGGGGTCAGGGGGTGATGGAAACACCATATATTTT.

The V gene is TRBV5-5, the J gene TRBJ2-5, with D perhaps TRBD1 or TRBD2 (5 bases each). CDR3 length: 16 residues. Per the germline V gene, CDR1 is SGHKS and CDR2 is YYEKEE (reference sequence). V was shortened by 0 bases and J by 5 bases, with 17 bases between the two germline ends. CDR3 protein: CASSLAGQGRGETQYF. CDR3 in DNA: TGTGCCAGCAGCTTGGCCGGGCAGGGAAGAGGGGAGACCCAGTACTTC.